The 13 T cell receptor beta chains reported below all come from one sample, sequenced in a study of identical twins. MiXCR, applied by TCRdb to the 5' RACE reads, yields one record per CDR3 protein. Counted here are some 460,000 distinct CDR3 sequences, approximately 14% occurring once; the ten biggest clones make up around 0.48%. These same records also appear under a second study, on yellow fever vaccine responses in identical twins.

The sample taken for sequencing was CD4+ T cells sorted from blood. These receptors were collected from a woman aged 18-35 years in good health.

The chain is built from TRBV24-1 and TRBJ2-1; 9 bases map to TRBD2. This CDR3 is 14 amino acids long. Unmatched junction bases numbered 7, after V lost 7 bases and J lost 7 bases. Germline V gene lookup returns CDR1 KGHDR and CDR2 SFDVKD. The CDR3 spells CATRGGGAGNEQFF. The CDR3 DNA reads as TGTGCCACCAGGGGCGGGGGGGCTGGTAATGAGCAGTTCTTC.

The chain joins TRBV20-1 to TRBJ2-4; 9 bases map to TRBD1. V was pared by 0 bases and J by 9 bases, with 9 bases of the junction left unmatched. The CDR3 is made up of 15 amino acids. CDR1 is DFQATT, CDR2 SNEGSKA, per germline (reference sequence). CDR3 sequence (DNA): TGCAGTGCTAGAGATCTTAGGGGACAGGGAGCCATTCAGTACTTC. It yields the protein CSARDLRGQGAIQYF.

The table lists this clonotype with a few counts. V usage is TRBV12-3 or TRBV12-4 and J usage is TRBJ2-7; D possibly corresponds to TRBD2 (6 bases). The CDR3 is 14 amino acids. The germline V and J ends were trimmed by 7 bases and 0 bases, with 13 bases remaining between them. CDR3 protein: CASKLAANSYEQYF. In DNA, the CDR3 is TGTGCCAGCAAACTAGCTGCAAACTCCTACGAGCAGTACTTC.

This clonotype came up a few times. The chain uses TRBV28 and TRBJ2-7, with D maybe TRBD2 (6 bases). Trimming stripped 10 bases from V and 3 bases from J, with 16 bases between. This CDR3 is 13 amino acids long. Germline loops: CDR1 MDHEN, CDR2 SYDVKM. Written as DNA, the CDR3 is TGTGCCACAGGGAGGCAGGAGGACTACGAGCAGTACTTC. Its protein product is CATGRQEDYEQYF. Full variable domain (outside the CDR3, taken from reference TRBV28 and TRBJ2-7): DVKVTQSSRYLVKRTGEKVFLECVQDMDHENMFWYRQDPGLGLRLIYFSYDVKMKEKGDIPEGYSVSREKKERFSLILESASTNQTSMYLCATGRQEDYEQYFGPGTRLTVT.

In this sample, this clonotype turned up a few times. The chain joins TRBV7-2 to TRBJ2-2; D remains unclear. This CDR3 region has 14 residues. Germline CDR1 is SGHTA and CDR2 is FQGNSA. V lost 0 bases to trimming and J lost 1 base, with 3 bases between them. The CDR3 is CASSLAWNTGELFF. In DNA, the CDR3 is TGTGCCAGCAGCTTAGCCTGGAACACCGGGGAGCTGTTTTTT.

This clonotype has just a few counts. CDR3 residues: CASSPRGRAVSRTEAFF. The CDR3, as DNA: TGCGCCAGCAGCCCCCGTGGGAGGGCGGTTTCCCGGACTGAAGCTTTCTTT. The rearrangement joins TRBV5-1 to TRBJ1-1; no clear D gene. Trimming shortened V by 4 bases and J by 5 bases, and 24 bases separated the two germline ends. Germline loops: CDR1 SGHRS, CDR2 YFSETQ. The CDR3 spans 17 residues.

This clonotype was picked up a small number of times. The V and J genes are TRBV15 and TRBJ2-2; D gene unclear. The ends were cut back, 5 bases at V and 6 bases at J, with 7 bases in the middle. The length of the CDR3 is 12 residues. The V gene's germline CDR1 is LNHNV and CDR2 YYDKDF (reference sequence). As DNA, the CDR3 is TGTGCCACCAGCGCCATTCCCGGGGAGCTGTTTTTT. Its translation is CATSAIPGELFF.

Many counts were recorded for this clonotype. The chain combines TRBV15 with TRBJ2-1, with D tentatively TRBD2 (6 bases). CDR1 and CDR2 from the germline V gene are LNHNV and YYDKDF (reference sequence). V dropped 4 bases and J dropped 6 bases, with 16 bases sitting between them. The CDR3 runs 15 residues. CDR3: CATSNGGVVSNEQFF. CDR3 bases: TGTGCCACCAGCAACGGGGGAGTTGTTTCCAATGAGCAGTTCTTC.

The genes are TRBV13 and TRBJ2-7; D tentatively fits TRBD1 or TRBD2 (6 bases each). Germline V CDR1 and CDR2: PRHDT, FYEKMQ (reference sequence). There are 16 residues in the CDR3. V was cut by 3 bases and J by 7 bases, with 22 bases left in between. In DNA form, the CDR3 reads TGTGCCAGCAGCTTTTTTTCCAGGGGAGGCCGCGCGGAGCAGTACTTC. It is translated as CASSFFSRGGRAEQYF.

V usage is TRBV11-2 and J usage is TRBJ2-5; D assignment may be TRBD1 or TRBD2 (5 bases each). The germline CDR1 and CDR2 sequences are SGHAT and FQNNGV. The CDR3 contains 15 residues. The V gene lost 6 bases and the J gene lost 5 bases, with 19 bases spanning the gap. The CDR3 protein is CASSYDRNRGETQYF. The CDR3 DNA sequence: TGTGCCAGCAGTTATGACAGAAACCGAGGGGAGACCCAGTACTTC.

There are a few counts of this clonotype. The CDR3 bases are TGCGCCAGCAGCTTGGAAGGGGTGGGCTACGAGCAGTACTTC. This gives the protein CASSLEGVGYEQYF. V is TRBV5-1 and J is TRBJ2-7; the D gene is possibly TRBD1 (5 bases). Germline V gene sequence: CDR1 SGHRS, CDR2 YFSETQ. Trimming took 0 bases from V and 3 from J, leaving 10 bases between them. The CDR3 totals 14 residues.

The chain has TRBV7-8 and TRBJ2-7; D possibly uses TRBD1 or TRBD2 (6 bases each). CDR3 length: 14 residues. Between the trimmed V and J ends, which lost 5 bases and 3 bases, there was a span of 14 bases. Germline V gene data show CDR1 as SGHVS and CDR2 as FQNEAQ. This CDR3 reads CASSPRRDIYEQYF. The CDR3 nucleotides are TGTGCCAGCAGCCCGCGGAGGGACATCTACGAGCAGTACTTC.

This clonotype was seen once. The chain employs TRBV4-1 and TRBJ2-3, with 14 bases identical to TRBD2. Germline lookup yields CDR1 MGHRA and CDR2 YSYEKL. This CDR3 spans 18 amino acids. After removal of 0 bases from V and 3 bases from J, the junction contained 5 bases not matched to a gene. CDR3 residues: CASSQDPTSGGVTDTQYF. CDR3 DNA sequence: TGCGCCAGCAGCCAAGACCCGACTAGCGGGGGGGTAACAGATACGCAGTATTTT.